This T cell receptor beta chain was identified during a study of blood T cell repertoires in COVID-19. Method: immunoSEQ multiplex PCR; TCRdb's copy keeps in-frame clones and lacks some. The repertoire holds approximately 470,000 clones, with 75% to 90% as singletons. Participant reports of clinical history set cohort assignment. Cohort 3 donors counted as recovered after two negative PCRs, clearance, or resolved symptoms. The CDR3 runs 15 residues. V dropped 1 base and J dropped 5; count of bases not matched to a gene: 7. In germline, CDR1 is MNHEY, CDR2 SVGAGI. This TCR was sampled from a woman in her late teens or twenties who had recovered from COVID-19. The genes are TRBV6-5 and TRBJ1-1; 7 positions agree with TRBD1. The sequenced sample consisted of PBMCs or T cells enriched from blood (not recorded which). CDR3 coding DNA: TGTGCCAGCAGTTACTTGGAGACAGGGTATACTGAAGCTTTCTTT. This translates into CASSYLETGYTEAFF.